Listed here are 7 T cell receptor beta chains from one sample, sequenced in a study of blood T cell repertoires in COVID-19. Only in-frame clones appear in the TCRdb table, and some are missing; sequencing was by immunoSEQ multiplex PCR. The sample comprises about 170,000 clones, approximately 82% of which are singletons, and over 20% rests with the top ten. Material for sequencing was peripheral blood. These receptors originate from a woman aged 80 or over with acute or convalescent COVID-19.

Here the CDR3 reads CASSPGQGENYGYTF. CDR3 DNA sequence: TGCGCCAGCAGCCCCGGACAGGGGGAGAACTATGGCTACACCTTC. The chain has TRBV5-1 and TRBJ1-2, with TRBD1 matching over 10 bases. The CDR3 is 15 residues long. The germline CDR1 and CDR2 sequences are SGHRS and YFSETQ. J lost 2 bases, V lost 4 bases, and 5 bases had no gene match.

This sequence joins TRBV7-9 and TRBJ2-2; no definite D call. The CDR3 contains 14 residues. Per the germline V gene, CDR1 is SEHNR and CDR2 is FQNEAQ (reference sequence). The germline V and J ends were trimmed by 1 base and 4 bases, with 7 bases remaining between them. The CDR3 loop is CASSLGLATGELFF. CDR3 nucleotide sequence: TGTGCCAGCAGCTTAGGGTTGGCCACCGGGGAGCTGTTTTTT. The whole variable domain, filled in from reference TRBV7-9 and TRBJ2-2, reads DTGVSQNPRHKITKRGQNVTFRCDPISEHNRLYWYRQTLGQGPEFLTYFQNEAQLEKSRLLSDRFSAERPKGSFSTLEIQRTEQGDSAMYLCASSLGLATGELFFGEGSRLTVL.

V usage is TRBV18 and J usage is TRBJ1-5; TRBD1 might be the D (6 bases). The V gene lost 5 bases and the J gene lost 7 bases, with 12 bases spanning the gap. The CDR3 sequence is 13 residues long. Germline values: CDR1 KGHSH, CDR2 LQKENI. The chain's CDR3 is CASSVDRNQPQHF. CDR3 nucleotides: TGTGCCAGCTCAGTTGACAGGAACCAGCCCCAGCATTTT.

J is TRBJ2-3 and V is TRBV6-5; tentative D call: TRBD2 (5 bases). Trimming cost V 0 bases and J 3 bases, with 10 bases left between them. CDR1 MNHEY and CDR2 SVGAGI come from the germline V gene. The CDR3 sequence is 15 residues long. The CDR3 spells CASSYSDWSTDTQYF. The CDR3 DNA sequence: TGTGCCAGCAGTTACTCGGACTGGAGTACAGATACGCAGTATTTT.

The chain combines TRBV5-1 with TRBJ1-1; tentative D call: TRBD1 (6 bases). The germline CDR1 and CDR2 sequences are SGHRS and YFSETQ. This CDR3 contains 15 residues. Trimming took off 3 bases at V and 1 base at J, with 13 bases between the two ends. The CDR3 nucleotides are TGCGCCAGCAGCTCGGACGGGGGGCGGAACACTGAAGCTTTCTTT. Protein: CASSSDGGRNTEAFF.

Comments on this clone: In the same sample, other DNA sequences code for this CDR3. The chain recombines TRBV5-1 with TRBJ1-1; D possibly corresponds to TRBD1 (6 bases). Germline lookup yields CDR1 SGHRS and CDR2 YFSETQ. V lost 0 bases and J 5 bases, leaving 11 bases between the germline ends. The length of the CDR3 is 14 residues. The CDR3 DNA sequence: TGCGCCAGCAGCTTGGATACAGGGATTACTGAAGCTTTCTTT. Amino acids: CASSLDTGITEAFF.

As concerns this clone: This CDR3 is also generated by other DNA sequences in the sample. The CDR3, as DNA: TGTGCCAGCAGTGAGCAGGGGTACGAGCAGTACTTC. Its translation: CASSEQGYEQYF. This chain connects TRBV2 to TRBJ2-7, with D tentatively TRBD1 (6 bases). V lost 3 bases and J 4 bases, leaving 7 bases between the germline ends. This CDR3 region has 12 residues. Germline CDR1 and CDR2: SNHLY and FYNNEI.